One and the same sample provided the 30 T cell receptor beta chains below, sequenced in a study of blood T cell repertoires in COVID-19. Assay: immunoSEQ multiplex PCR; the TCRdb copy retains only in-frame clones and omits some. The sample consists of around 100,000 clones, around 86% of them appearing once. Sequencing was carried out using peripheral blood. Receptors originate from a man aged 65 to 85 with acute or convalescent COVID-19.

The rearrangement joins TRBV28 to TRBJ1-5, with D possibly being TRBD1 (6 bases). The V and J ends lost 2 bases and 9 bases respectively, with 14 bases between them. The CDR3 is made up of 14 amino acids. The germline V gene has CDR1 MDHEN and CDR2 SYDVKM. The CDR3 region has the DNA TGTGCCAGCAGTTTACCGGGACACACAAGGCCCCAGCATTTT. Amino acid sequence: CASSLPGHTRPQHF. The entire variable domain, with the rest obtained from reference TRBV28 and TRBJ1-5, is as follows: DVKVTQSSRYLVKRTGEKVFLECVQDMDHENMFWYRQDPGLGLRLIYFSYDVKMKEKGDIPEGYSVSREKKERFSLILESASTNQTSMYLCASSLPGHTRPQHFGDGTRLSIL.

The J gene is TRBJ1-1, the V gene TRBV5-1; 7 bases line up with TRBD1. CDR3 length: 17 residues. The trim removed 3 bases at V and 3 bases at J, leaving 14 bases unmatched. Germline V gives CDR1 SGHRS, CDR2 YFSETQ. The CDR3 DNA reads TGCGCCAGCAGCTCGAATCTACAGGGGATTGTCGACACTGAAGCTTTCTTT. Translated: CASSSNLQGIVDTEAFF.

In this sample, this clone turned up once. V and J are TRBV5-1 and TRBJ1-2, with TRBD1 as a possible D gene (6 bases). The germline gives CDR1 SGHRS, CDR2 YFSETQ. This CDR3 has 15 residues. Trimming took 4 bases from V and 7 from J, leaving 20 bases between them. The CDR3 DNA is TGCGCCAGCAGCCCGTCCAACAGGGTATTCGTTGGCTACACCTTC. Its translation is CASSPSNRVFVGYTF.

This clone was detected only once. The V and J genes are TRBV7-9 and TRBJ2-7; 9 positions match TRBD2. The trim removed 5 bases at V and 2 bases at J, leaving 16 bases unmatched. The CDR3 runs to 18 residues. Germline V CDR1 and CDR2: SEHNR, FQNEAQ (reference sequence). CDR3 bases: TGTGCCAGCAGCCCACTCGGACTAGCGAGAAGTATAACCTACGAGCAGTACTTC. It yields the protein CASSPLGLARSITYEQYF.

The chain couples TRBV2 to TRBJ1-5; a weak D match, TRBD1 (6 bases). This CDR3 spans 14 amino acids. The ends were cut back, 1 base at V and 11 bases at J, with 15 bases in the middle. CDR1 and CDR2 (germline): SNHLY, FYNNEI. CDR3 in amino acids: CASSEGSIRGTQHF. CDR3 in DNA: TGTGCCAGCAGTGAAGGTTCAATCAGGGGCACCCAGCATTTT.

The V and J genes are TRBV19 and TRBJ1-6; 7 positions match TRBD1. This CDR3 has 13 amino acids. Germline CDR1 reads LNHDA; CDR2 reads SQIVND (reference sequence). After removal of 9 bases from V and 8 bases from J, the junction contained 7 bases not matched to a gene. The CDR3 bases are TGTGCCAGGGGGGACAGCCTTTATTCACCCCTCCACTTT. Translation gives CARGDSLYSPLHF. Drawing the rest from reference TRBV19 and TRBJ1-6, the complete variable domain is DGGITQSPKYLFRKEGQNVTLSCEQNLNHDAMYWYRQDPGQGLRLIYYSQIVNDFQKGDIAEGYSVSREKKESFPLTVTSAQKNPTAFYLCARGDSLYSPLHFGNGTRLTVT.

The chain couples TRBV6-5 to TRBJ2-6; a weak D match, TRBD1 (5 bases). The germline CDR1 and CDR2 sequences are MNHEY and SVGAGI. The CDR3 sequence is 15 residues long. Trimming took off 2 bases at V and 2 bases at J, with 7 bases between the two ends. CDR3 in amino acids: CASSYRQPGANVLTF. CDR3 nucleotides: TGTGCCAGCAGTTACCGACAGCCTGGGGCCAACGTCCTGACTTTC.

This chain connects TRBV5-1 to TRBJ2-1, with 8 bases identical to TRBD2. V was clipped by 4 bases and J by 5 bases; unmatched bases: 5. The CDR3 contains 14 residues. The germline V gene encodes CDR1 SGHRS and CDR2 YFSETQ. The CDR3 protein is CASSPGGSNNEQFF. In nucleotides, the CDR3 is TGCGCCAGCAGCCCGGGGGGGAGTAACAATGAGCAGTTCTTC.

The chain joins TRBV27 to TRBJ2-5; a possible D gene is TRBD2 (6 bases). Germline values: CDR1 MNHEY, CDR2 SMNVEV (reference sequence). The V gene lost 5 bases and the J gene lost 4 bases, with 23 bases spanning the gap. The CDR3 contains 17 residues. CDR3 residues: CASSSRRGPRHSETQYF. The CDR3 DNA reads TGTGCCAGCAGTAGCCGGAGGGGACCCCGACACTCAGAGACCCAGTACTTC.

The V gene is TRBV3-1 (or the pseudogene TRBV3-2), the J gene TRBJ2-5; no reliable D call. The germline CDR1 and CDR2 sequences are LGHDT and YNNKEL (reference sequence). Trimming shortened V by 1 base and J by 7 bases, and 13 bases separated the two germline ends. The CDR3 runs to 14 residues. In nucleotides, the CDR3 is TGTGCCAGCAGCCAAGGGCGGAACGTCGGGACCCAGTACTTC. It codes for CASSQGRNVGTQYF.

This rearrangement joins TRBV5-4 to TRBJ2-1; 7 bases agree with TRBD2. The V gene end was trimmed by 3 bases and the J gene end by 0 bases; junction bases not matched to a gene: 6. Germline CDR1 reads SGHNT; CDR2 reads YYREEE (reference sequence). This CDR3 is 16 amino acids long. The CDR3 DNA is TGTGCCAGCAGCTATTTACTAGCGAACTCCTACAATGAGCAGTTCTTC. Translating gives CASSYLLANSYNEQFF. Together with reference TRBV5-4 and TRBJ2-1, the CDR3 gives the full variable domain: ETGVTQSPTHLIKTRGQQVTLRCSSQSGHNTVSWYQQALGQGPQFIFQYYREEENGRGNFPPRFSGLQFPNYSSELNVNALELDDSALYLCASSYLLANSYNEQFFGPGTRLTVL.

J is TRBJ2-2 and V is TRBV9; TRBD1 matches 9 bases. This CDR3 comprises 13 residues. Germline lookup yields CDR1 SGDLS and CDR2 YYNGEE. The ends lost 3 bases at V and 6 bases at J; junction bases unmatched: 0. The CDR3 is CASSGQGAGELFF. CDR3 coding DNA: TGTGCCAGCAGCGGACAGGGGGCCGGGGAGCTGTTTTTT. Filled out from reference TRBV9 and TRBJ2-2, the complete variable domain reads DSGVTQTPKHLITATGQRVTLRCSPRSGDLSVYWYQQSLDQGLQFLIQYYNGEERAKGNILERFSAQQFPDLHSELNLSSLELGDSALYFCASSGQGAGELFFGEGSRLTVL.

V gene TRBV14 combines with J gene TRBJ2-1, with 10 positions matching TRBD2. Germline CDR1 is SGHDN and CDR2 is FVKESK. The ends lost 2 bases at V and 9 bases at J; junction bases unmatched: 7. The CDR3 sequence is 15 residues long. The CDR3 spells CASSQQRGGLGEQFF. In nucleotides, the CDR3 is TGTGCCAGCAGCCAACAGCGGGGGGGCCTAGGTGAGCAGTTCTTC.

The chain couples TRBV28 to TRBJ1-6, with a weak D call TRBD1 (6 bases). The CDR3 is 17 residues long. CDR1 and CDR2 from the germline V gene are MDHEN and SYDVKM. V dropped 5 bases and J dropped 7 bases, with 21 bases sitting between them. The chain's CDR3 is CASSGAGGAPSNSPLHF. In DNA, the CDR3 is TGTGCCAGCAGTGGGGCGGGGGGGGCCCCCTCCAATTCACCCCTCCACTTT.

The chain couples TRBV9 to TRBJ1-2; D remains ambiguous. Germline CDR1 and CDR2: SGDLS and YYNGEE. The germline V and J ends were trimmed by 0 bases and 2 bases, with 11 bases remaining between them. There are 15 residues in the CDR3. The CDR3 sequence is CASSVVPEVNYGYTF. The CDR3 DNA reads as TGTGCCAGCAGCGTAGTCCCAGAGGTGAACTATGGCTACACCTTC. Variable domain in full (rest from reference TRBV9 and TRBJ1-2): DSGVTQTPKHLITATGQRVTLRCSPRSGDLSVYWYQQSLDQGLQFLIQYYNGEERAKGNILERFSAQQFPDLHSELNLSSLELGDSALYFCASSVVPEVNYGYTFGSGTRLTVV.

This rearrangement joins TRBV10-2 to TRBJ2-3; possible D gene TRBD1, 7 bases. V was clipped by 2 bases and J by 9 bases, with 15 bases between them. The CDR3 is 14 residues long. Germline assignment: CDR1 WSHSY and CDR2 SAAADI. CDR3 DNA: TGCGCCAGCAGTGAGCACGGGTCAGGGGGGACGCAGTATTTT. This encodes CASSEHGSGGTQYF.

The chain joins TRBV5-4 to TRBJ2-3; TRBD2 aligns across 9 bases. The V gene's germline CDR1 is SGHNT and CDR2 YYREEE (reference sequence). V lost 1 base to trimming and J lost 4 bases; unmatched junction nucleotides: 4. This CDR3 is 15 amino acids long. In DNA, the CDR3 is TGTGCCAGCAGCTTGTCTAGCGGGAATCCAGATACGCAGTATTTT. It is translated as CASSLSSGNPDTQYF. Looking up the rest from reference TRBV5-4 and TRBJ2-3 gives the full variable domain: ETGVTQSPTHLIKTRGQQVTLRCSSQSGHNTVSWYQQALGQGPQFIFQYYREEENGRGNFPPRFSGLQFPNYSSELNVNALELDDSALYLCASSLSSGNPDTQYFGPGTRLTVL.

This chain uses TRBV7-9 with TRBJ2-7; D is possibly TRBD1 (5 bases). This CDR3 contains 14 residues. V gave up 1 base and J gave up 3 bases, with 10 bases separating them. Germline V CDR1 and CDR2: SEHNR, FQNEAQ (reference sequence). The CDR3 sequence is CASSLGQGGYEQYF. CDR3 DNA sequence: TGTGCCAGCAGCTTAGGTCAGGGCGGCTACGAGCAGTACTTC.

The chain recombines TRBV18 with TRBJ1-1; the match to TRBD1 covers 9 bases. Per the germline V gene, CDR1 is KGHSH and CDR2 is LQKENI. CDR3 length equals 14 residues. The V segment lost 0 bases and the J segment 13 bases; nucleotides outside the gene matches: 9. The CDR3 here is CASSPPSRDRDVFF. The CDR3 coding sequence is TGTGCCAGCTCACCACCGAGCCGGGACAGGGATGTTTTCTTT.

V gene TRBV5-1 combines with J gene TRBJ1-3; D not resolved. Germline V gene data show CDR1 as SGHRS and CDR2 as YFSETQ. The CDR3 totals 14 residues. Between the trimmed V and J ends, which lost 6 bases and 1 base, there was a span of 11 bases. CDR3 region: CASTHGSSGNTIYF. Here the CDR3 DNA reads TGCGCCAGCACCCACGGGTCTTCTGGAAACACCATATATTTT.

The chain has TRBV12-5 and TRBJ1-1, with 8 nucleotides matching TRBD1. The V gene end was trimmed by 4 bases and the J gene end by 1 base; junction bases not matched to a gene: 2. The germline gives CDR1 LGHNT, CDR2 FRNRAP. The length of the CDR3 is 14 residues. The CDR3 protein is CASGSGQANTEAFF. CDR3 DNA: TGTGCTAGTGGTTCGGGACAGGCGAACACTGAAGCTTTCTTT. Full variable domain (rest looked up from reference TRBV12-5 and TRBJ1-1): DARVTQTPRHKVTEMGQEVTMRCQPILGHNTVFWYRQTMMQGLELLAYFRNRAPLDDSGMPKDRFSAEMPDATLATLKIQPSEPRDSAVYFCASGSGQANTEAFFGQGTRLTVV.

The V call is TRBV6-5, the J call TRBJ1-1; D is unclear. This CDR3 spans 14 amino acids. CDR1 is MNHEY, CDR2 SVGAGI, per germline. V was clipped by 7 bases and J by 5 bases, with 17 bases between them. The CDR3 nucleotides read TGTGCCAGCAATCGACATCAAGCAGAAACTGAAGCTTTCTTT. Translation gives CASNRHQAETEAFF.

This chain links TRBV14 with TRBJ1-1; 9 bases are shared with TRBD1. The CDR3 is made up of 16 amino acids. Per the germline V gene, CDR1 is SGHDN and CDR2 is FVKESK. V shed 3 bases, J shed 4 bases, and the junction held 9 bases outside the gene matches. This CDR3 is CASSHSPGTGTTEAFF. CDR3 DNA: TGTGCCAGCAGCCACAGTCCCGGGACAGGGACCACTGAAGCTTTCTTT. The complete variable domain, with remaining parts taken from reference TRBV14 and TRBJ1-1, reads EAGVTQFPSHSVIEKGQTVTLRCDPISGHDNLYWYRRVMGKEIKFLLHFVKESKQDESGMPNNRFLAERTGGTYSTLKVQPAELEDSGVYFCASSHSPGTGTTEAFFGQGTRLTVV.

The chain couples TRBV5-1 to TRBJ2-3; 11 positions agree with TRBD2. The CDR3 consists of 16 residues. The V gene end was trimmed by 4 bases and the J gene end by 4 bases; junction bases not matched to a gene: 8. The germline gives CDR1 SGHRS, CDR2 YFSETQ. As DNA, the CDR3 is TGCGCCAGCAGCCCCGGGGGGACTAGCGGATCAGATACGCAGTATTTT. It translates to CASSPGGTSGSDTQYF.

The rearrangement uses TRBV27 and TRBJ2-1, with TRBD2 matching over 9 bases. Per the germline V gene, CDR1 is MNHEY and CDR2 is SMNVEV (reference sequence). After removal of 10 bases from V and 5 bases from J, the junction contained 12 bases not matched to a gene. CDR3 length equals 15 residues. The CDR3 protein is CAIGGLAGVDNEQFF. The CDR3 coding sequence is TGTGCCATCGGAGGGTTAGCGGGAGTAGACAATGAGCAGTTCTTC.

This clone was observed a few times. The chain uses TRBV24-1 and TRBJ2-1, with 13 bases matching TRBD2. The CDR3 runs to 16 residues. V was pared by 2 bases and J by 7 bases, with 4 bases of the junction left unmatched. Germline assignment: CDR1 KGHDR and CDR2 SFDVKD. CDR3 sequence (DNA): TGTGCCACCAGTGATTCCCCGGGACTAGCGGGGAATGAGCAGTTCTTC. Translated, it gives CATSDSPGLAGNEQFF.

This clone turned up a few times. The chain uses TRBV6-5 and TRBJ1-1; D gene unclear. This CDR3 spans 15 amino acids. Germline V gene data show CDR1 as MNHEY and CDR2 as SVGAGI. The V end was cut by 6 bases, the J end by 4 bases, with 18 bases between. CDR3 in amino acids: CASRFGVSGVTEAFF. The CDR3, as DNA: TGTGCCAGCAGGTTCGGTGTGAGTGGTGTCACTGAAGCTTTCTTT.

The chain uses TRBV2 and TRBJ1-6, with unresolved D. Germline CDR1 SNHLY, CDR2 FYNNEI. The CDR3 length is 12 residues. Trimming took off 9 bases at V and 5 bases at J, with 8 bases between the two ends. The chain's CDR3 is CASTDHNSPLHF. The CDR3 DNA follows: TGTGCCAGTACAGATCATAATTCACCCCTCCACTTT.

V is TRBV5-1 and J is TRBJ1-6; D unresolved. Trimming pared 7 bases from V and 0 bases from J, leaving 8 bases between. Germline V gives CDR1 SGHRS, CDR2 YFSETQ. The CDR3 has 14 amino acids. The CDR3 sequence is CASREISYNSPLHF. The CDR3 nucleotides are TGCGCCAGCCGGGAAATCTCCTATAATTCACCCCTCCACTTT.

CDR3 amino acids: CAWSVRQDEQYF. CDR3 DNA: TGTGCCTGGAGCGTCAGGCAAGACGAGCAGTACTTC. V usage is TRBV30 and J usage is TRBJ2-7; D unresolved. Germline V gene lookup returns CDR1 GTSNPN and CDR2 SVGIG (reference sequence). This CDR3 spans 12 amino acids. V was shortened by 3 bases and J by 5 bases, with 11 bases between the two germline ends.